Below, one T cell receptor (beta chain) is given with its context. Its antigen is as yet unknown. This entry comes from a study of cytomegalovirus exposure and HLA in healthy donors. Across the study: Most genotyped donors, approximately 77% of 300 to 400, had Caucasian-associated genetic ancestry. The study's findings and limits: Per published reports, the classifier diagnosed cytomegalovirus status with high specificity and sensitivity. Across all donors, roughly uniform sequencing depth was an assumption of the presence/absence analyses.

CDR3 length equals 15 residues. Trimming removed 6 bases at V and 4 bases at J, with 15 bases between. Germline lookup yields CDR1 MNHEY and CDR2 SVGAGI. With 60 Vbeta and 13 Jbeta primers, the PCR was carried out. TCRdb's copy holds only in-frame clones and misses some; the assay was immunoSEQ multiplex PCR. The table includes approximately 140,000 clones, around 79% detected once. The chain has TRBV6-5 and TRBJ1-4, with D perhaps matching TRBD1 (6 bases). The receptor was isolated from a human donor in good health. Sequencing was done on a sample of PBMCs. The CDR3 bases are TGTGCCAGCAGGCAAGGGGCAGGGGTTAATGAAAAACTGTTTTTT. Translating gives CASRQGAGVNEKLFF.